A single sample is the source of the 9 T cell receptor beta chains below, sequenced in a study of blood T cell repertoires in COVID-19. The protocol was immunoSEQ multiplex PCR, while the TCRdb copy is restricted to in-frame clones and leaves out a portion. The sample has approximately 82,000 clones, more than 75% seen once. The sample was peripheral blood. The receptor source for this set is a man aged 50 to 59 with active or convalescent COVID-19.

This clone has just one count. The genes are TRBV28 and TRBJ2-3, with D uncertain. Germline CDR1 reads MDHEN; CDR2 reads SYDVKM. V was clipped by 7 bases and J by 0 bases, with 11 bases between them. The CDR3 has 14 residues. The CDR3 DNA reads as TGTGCCAGCACCCTAACCCCTAGCACAGATACGCAGTATTTT. This codes for CASTLTPSTDTQYF.

The gene calls are TRBV6-6 and TRBJ1-5; no definite D call. Germline-derived CDR1 and CDR2 are MNHNY and SVGAGI (reference sequence). Deletions cut 6 bases from V and 5 bases from J, with 8 bases between. The CDR3 has 12 amino acids. CDR3 in DNA: TGTGCCAGCAGGGAGTACGATCAGCCCCAGCATTTT. Encoded protein: CASREYDQPQHF.

The V call is TRBV2, the J call TRBJ2-7; D might be TRBD1 (6 bases). Germline V gene sequence: CDR1 SNHLY, CDR2 FYNNEI. Trimming removed 8 bases from V and 0 bases from J, with 11 bases in between. The CDR3 is made up of 13 amino acids. This chain's CDR3 is CASRRDTSYEQYF. CDR3 coding DNA: TGTGCCAGCCGCCGGGACACCTCCTACGAGCAGTACTTC. The full variable domain, in which reference TRBV2 and TRBJ2-7 provide the parts outside the CDR3, is EPEVTQTPSHQVTQMGQEVILRCVPISNHLYFYWYRQILGQKVEFLVSFYNNEISEKSEIFDDQFSVERPDGSNFTLKIRSTKLEDSAMYFCASRRDTSYEQYFGPGTRLTVT.

The chain couples TRBV3-1 (or the pseudogene TRBV3-2) to TRBJ1-1, with 9 positions matching TRBD1. V lost 8 bases, J lost 2 bases, and 6 bases stayed unmatched. The germline V gene has CDR1 LGHDT and CDR2 YNNKEL (reference sequence). The CDR3 extends over 14 amino acids. The CDR3 sequence is CASGLTGGNTEAFF. The CDR3 DNA is TGTGCCAGCGGCTTGACAGGGGGAAACACTGAAGCTTTCTTT.

The chain has TRBV7-2 and TRBJ2-1; 8 nucleotides match TRBD2. Germline V gives CDR1 SGHTA, CDR2 FQGNSA. The CDR3 consists of 15 residues. V shed 0 bases, J shed 2 bases, and the junction held 0 bases outside the gene matches. As DNA, the CDR3 is TGTGCCAGCAGCTTAGCCGGGGGGGCCTACAATGAGCAGTTCTTC. Its protein product is CASSLAGGAYNEQFF.

This clone was detected a few times. V gene TRBV27 combines with J gene TRBJ2-2; possible D gene TRBD2, 5 bases. V was pared by 3 bases and J by 5 bases, with 10 bases between. The CDR3 has 14 residues. Germline assignment: CDR1 MNHEY and CDR2 SMNVEV (reference sequence). Here the CDR3 reads CASSFPTGTGELFF. The CDR3 DNA reads TGTGCCAGCAGTTTCCCGACGGGGACCGGGGAGCTGTTTTTT.

The J gene is TRBJ2-7, the V gene TRBV28; a possible D gene is TRBD1 (6 bases). The length of the CDR3 is 12 residues. Germline values: CDR1 MDHEN, CDR2 SYDVKM. The ends were cut back, 5 bases at V and 5 bases at J, with 10 bases in the middle. The CDR3 loop is CASSTGMHEQYF. CDR3 coding DNA: TGTGCCAGCAGTACAGGGATGCACGAGCAGTACTTC.

V and J are TRBV19 and TRBJ2-3; 7 bases align to TRBD2. The CDR3 sequence is 16 residues long. V was clipped by 5 bases and J by 6 bases; unmatched bases: 14. CDR1 and CDR2 (germline): LNHDA, SQIVND (reference sequence). CDR3 nucleotides: TGTGCCAGTAGTTCCCCCAGCGGGGCAAAATCGGATACGCAGTATTTT. Amino acids: CASSSPSGAKSDTQYF.

The rearrangement links TRBV6-5 to TRBJ1-2; maybe TRBD1 (6 bases). Looked up from germline, CDR1 is MNHEY and CDR2 is SVGAGI. V was trimmed by 2 bases and J by 2 bases, leaving 9 bases between them. The CDR3 totals 14 residues. As DNA, the CDR3 is TGTGCCAGCAGTTACACGACAGGCAACTATGGCTACACCTTC. It codes for CASSYTTGNYGYTF.